The 24 T cell receptor beta chains below come from one sample, sequenced in a study of blood T cells in healthy people across ages. Combining a sample-barcoded 5' primer with a J-beta primer mix, a second PCR ran for about 7 to 11 cycles. Using its own MiXCR run on the 5' RACE reads, TCRdb lists one record per CDR3 protein. The repertoire holds hundreds of thousands of distinct CDR3 sequences, with roughly 50% as singletons. The specimen sequenced was blood. The receptors were gathered from a man younger than 40 in good health.

This clonotype has a count of ten or more. The chain carries TRBV7-2 and TRBJ2-1, with 11 positions matching TRBD2. V trimming: 5 bases; J trimming: 8 bases; junction bases outside the gene matches: 8. The germline CDR1 and CDR2 sequences are SGHTA and FQGNSA. CDR3 size: 15 residues. The CDR3 nucleotides are TGTGCCAGCAGCCAACTAGCGGGAGTGTCCGATGAGCAGTTCTTC. Its protein product is CASSQLAGVSDEQFF.

V is TRBV27 and J is TRBJ2-3, with TRBD2 matching 10 bases. Trimming cost V 3 bases and J 6 bases; bases outside gene matches: 6. Germline CDR1 reads MNHEY; CDR2 reads SMNVEV (reference sequence). The CDR3 has 15 amino acids. The CDR3 sequence is CASSFLAGAADTQYF. The CDR3 DNA follows: TGTGCCAGCAGTTTCCTAGCGGGAGCAGCGGATACGCAGTATTTT.

This sequence joins TRBV20-1 and TRBJ1-1, with 11 bases lining up with TRBD1. Looked up from germline, CDR1 is DFQATT and CDR2 is SNEGSKA (reference sequence). The CDR3 loop spans 17 amino acids. The V gene end was trimmed by 1 base and the J gene end by 5 bases; junction bases not matched to a gene: 12. CDR3 protein: CSARGGGTGGLNTEAFF. CDR3 DNA: TGCAGTGCTAGAGGCGGCGGGACAGGGGGGCTAAATACTGAAGCTTTCTTT.

This chain connects TRBV5-6 to TRBJ2-1; 12 nucleotides line up with TRBD1. Germline CDR1 and CDR2: SGHDT and YYEEEE. Trimming removed 10 bases from V and 10 bases from J; junction bases left unmatched: 9. The length of the CDR3 is 13 residues. The CDR3 protein is CACRDRGRGEQFF. The CDR3 DNA sequence: TGTGCCTGCCGGGACAGGGGGCGCGGGGAGCAGTTCTTC. Looking up the rest from reference TRBV5-6 and TRBJ2-1 gives the full variable domain: DAGVTQSPTHLIKTRGQQVTLRCSPKSGHDTVSWYQQALGQGPQFIFQYYEEEERQRGNFPDRFSGHQFPNYSSELNVNALLLGDSALYLCACRDRGRGEQFFGPGTRLTVL.

This clonotype was detected a few times. This chain joins TRBV29-1 and TRBJ2-7; D unclear. V was trimmed by 4 bases and J by 7 bases, leaving 5 bases between them. The CDR3 loop spans 9 amino acids. The germline V gene encodes CDR1 SQVTM and CDR2 ANQGSEA. Here the CDR3 DNA reads TGCAGCGTTGGTAATGAGCAGTACTTC. As protein: CSVGNEQYF.

V and J are TRBV28 and TRBJ1-2; D is uncertain. CDR3 length equals 12 residues. Trimming left V 3 bases short and J 8 bases short, with 10 bases between. Per germline, CDR1 MDHEN and CDR2 SYDVKM. In nucleotides, the CDR3 is TGTGCCAGCAGTTTTCCCGGGTGGGGCTACACCTTC. Translating gives CASSFPGWGYTF.

The chain is built from TRBV9 and TRBJ2-4; 7 bases agree with TRBD2. The J call is in doubt because the DNA end fits TRBJ2-5 better. There are 13 residues in the CDR3. Germline V gene data show CDR1 as SGDLS and CDR2 as YYNGEE. In DNA form, the CDR3 reads TGTGCCAGCAGCCCGGGACTAAAAGAGACCCAGTACTTC. It translates to CASSPGLKETQYF.

About this clonotype itself: This clone may be a read error of a much larger clone one base away. The CDR3 DNA is TGTGCCAGCAGCCCCGTGGTACCGACAGGGGGCGGCTACACCTTC. Its protein product is CASSPVVPTGGGYTF. The chain recombines TRBV6-6 with TRBJ1-2; 10 bases are a match to TRBD1. Germline-derived CDR1 and CDR2 are MNHNY and SVGAGI (reference sequence). With V trimmed by 6 bases and J by 8 bases, 12 bases remained unmatched. The CDR3 has 15 residues.

The chain uses TRBV7-8 and TRBJ1-5; 8 bases agree with TRBD1. This CDR3 comprises 17 residues. The germline V gene has CDR1 SGHVS and CDR2 FQNEAQ. The V segment lost 5 bases and the J segment 1 base; nucleotides outside the gene matches: 10. CDR3 in DNA: TGTGCCAGCAGCCCGGACAGGGCAGTCAAAAGCAATCAGCCCCAGCATTTT. Residues: CASSPDRAVKSNQPQHF.

This chain links TRBV29-1 with TRBJ2-7; 11 bases map to TRBD2. The trim removed 3 bases at V and 0 bases at J, leaving 4 bases unmatched. The germline gives CDR1 SQVTM, CDR2 ANQGSEA. CDR3 length: 15 amino acids. CDR3 loop: CSVEGLAADSYEQYF. The CDR3 DNA reads TGCAGCGTTGAGGGACTAGCGGCCGACTCCTACGAGCAGTACTTC.

This chain connects TRBV20-1 to TRBJ1-5; no clear D gene. Germline CDR1 and CDR2: DFQATT and SNEGSKA (reference sequence). The V end was cut by 0 bases, the J end by 0 bases, with 9 bases between. CDR3 length: 15 amino acids. CDR3 amino acids: CSARENPISNQPQHF. DNA of the CDR3: TGCAGTGCTAGAGAAAACCCGATTAGCAATCAGCCCCAGCATTTT.

This clonotype was observed once. This rearrangement joins TRBV6-2 or TRBV6-3 to TRBJ1-2, with D tentatively TRBD1 (6 bases). The germline CDR1 and CDR2 sequences are MNHEY and SVGEGT. With 6 bases removed from V and 1 base from J, the gap between germline ends came to 12 bases. The CDR3 consists of 14 residues. Here the CDR3 reads CASRRGQHNYGYTF. The CDR3 DNA sequence: TGTGCCAGCAGACGAGGACAGCATAACTATGGCTACACCTTC.

The V and J genes are TRBV29-1 and TRBJ2-1; D possibly uses TRBD1 or TRBD2 (6 bases each). This CDR3 has 15 amino acids. CDR1 and CDR2 from the germline V gene are SQVTM and ANQGSEA. Trimming pared 4 bases from V and 3 bases from J, leaving 16 bases between. CDR3: CSVGRREGGYNEQFF. The CDR3 DNA reads TGCAGCGTTGGAAGGCGGGAAGGGGGCTACAATGAGCAGTTCTTC.

V usage is TRBV5-1 and J usage is TRBJ1-1; D might be TRBD1 (6 bases). The CDR3 runs to 14 residues. The V gene lost 0 bases and the J gene lost 6 bases, with 12 bases spanning the gap. The germline gives CDR1 SGHRS, CDR2 YFSETQ. The CDR3 nucleotides read TGCGCCAGCAGCTTGGGGGGGGCCGGGCCTGAAGCTTTCTTT. Translated, it gives CASSLGGAGPEAFF.

The chain carries TRBV6-6 and TRBJ2-5; no definite D call. The germline CDR1 and CDR2 sequences are MNHNY and SVGAGI (reference sequence). Trimming cost V 4 bases and J 4 bases, with 10 bases left between them. This CDR3 is built from 13 residues. This CDR3 is CASSWSLGETQYF. The CDR3 DNA reads as TGTGCCAGCAGTTGGTCCTTGGGAGAGACCCAGTACTTC.

The chain uses TRBV20-1 and TRBJ2-7; 9 bases match TRBD1. CDR1 and CDR2 from the germline V gene are DFQATT and SNEGSKA (reference sequence). V trimming: 5 bases; J trimming: 4 bases; junction bases outside the gene matches: 3. The CDR3 contains 12 residues. The CDR3 DNA reads TGCAGTGCTCTCGACAGGGGGTACGAGCAGTACTTC. Translation: CSALDRGYEQYF.

J is TRBJ1-4 and V is TRBV20-1; 8 bases are a match to TRBD1. Trimming at V came to 6 bases and at J to 3 bases, leaving 12 bases not matched to a gene. CDR3 length: 16 amino acids. CDR1 and CDR2 (germline): DFQATT, SNEGSKA (reference sequence). This CDR3 is CSARTGMAGANEKLFF. Written as DNA, the CDR3 is TGCAGTGCAAGGACAGGGATGGCCGGGGCTAATGAAAAACTGTTTTTT.

The rearrangement joins TRBV9 to TRBJ2-3; D is possibly TRBD2 (6 bases). The V gene lost 1 base and the J gene lost 0 bases, with 12 bases spanning the gap. This CDR3 region has 16 residues. The germline CDR1 and CDR2 sequences are SGDLS and YYNGEE. The CDR3 DNA follows: TGTGCCAGCAGCGTATGGCGGGGAACTAGCACAGATACGCAGTATTTT. Translating gives CASSVWRGTSTDTQYF.

The rearrangement joins TRBV7-9 to TRBJ1-2, with TRBD1 matching over 8 bases. The CDR3 has 15 residues. The trim removed 5 bases at V and 2 bases at J, leaving 7 bases unmatched. The germline V gene has CDR1 SEHNR and CDR2 FQNEAQ (reference sequence). Here the CDR3 reads CASSQDRAPNYGYTF. The CDR3 DNA sequence: TGTGCCAGCAGCCAGGACAGGGCGCCGAACTATGGCTACACCTTC.

This chain links TRBV7-3 with TRBJ2-1; no firm D call. Trimming pared 2 bases from V and 4 bases from J, leaving 15 bases between. Germline CDR1 reads SGHTA; CDR2 reads FQGTGA. The CDR3 is 16 amino acids. CDR3 nucleotides: TGTGCCAGCAGCTTATACGGAACCTCTAGGTACAATGAGCAGTTCTTC. Its protein product is CASSLYGTSRYNEQFF.

This chain connects TRBV20-1 to TRBJ2-7, with D perhaps matching TRBD1 (5 bases). Deletions cut 4 bases from V and 2 bases from J, with 9 bases between. The CDR3 has 12 residues. From germline, CDR1 is DFQATT and CDR2 SNEGSKA (reference sequence). CDR3 region: CSAKTVAYEQYF. The CDR3, as DNA: TGCAGTGCTAAGACAGTGGCCTACGAGCAGTACTTC.

V usage is TRBV6-1 and J usage is TRBJ2-7; 11 bases map to TRBD2. Losses at the gene ends were 6 bases for V and 0 bases for J; bases not matched to a gene: 10. The CDR3 consists of 17 residues. Germline V gene lookup returns CDR1 MNHNS and CDR2 SASEGT. This CDR3 is CASSDGRLAGPSYEQYF. CDR3 bases: TGTGCCAGCAGCGACGGGAGACTAGCGGGACCCTCCTACGAGCAGTACTTC.

V is TRBV6-6 and J is TRBJ2-7, with D tentatively TRBD1 (5 bases). The CDR3 totals 15 residues. Per the germline V gene, CDR1 is MNHNY and CDR2 is SVGAGI (reference sequence). V was clipped by 5 bases and J by 5 bases, with 19 bases between them. DNA of the CDR3: TGTGCCAGCAGTGTAAGTGAGCGCAGGGCCCACGAGCAGTACTTC. It is translated as CASSVSERRAHEQYF.

The chain is built from TRBV11-1 and TRBJ2-7; D is possibly TRBD2 (5 bases). The CDR3 length is 13 residues. The germline CDR1 and CDR2 sequences are SGHAT and FQDESV (reference sequence). Trimming stripped 0 bases from V and 7 bases from J, with 10 bases between. CDR3 sequence reads: CASSLAIRGEQYF. As DNA, the CDR3 is TGTGCCAGCAGCTTAGCGATACGCGGGGAGCAGTACTTC.